The present TCR beta chain was sequenced within a study of blood T cell repertoires in COVID-19. Study in general: Acute and convalescent COVID-19 specimens originated in the United States, Italy and Spain. From T cells, B-cell-depleted T cells, or PBMCs came the material, which was cDNA or gDNA.

CDR3 length equals 18 residues. CDR1 is LGHNA, CDR2 YNFKEQ, per germline. The ends lost 3 bases at V and 2 bases at J; junction bases unmatched: 6. Original processing methods: The assay estimated nucleated cells by amplifying reference gene primers. Profiling relied on immunoSEQ multiplex PCR, and the TCRdb table lists in-frame clones only, not all of them. V, J and clone size are taken as reported in that table, and D and trimming were inferred from the DNA itself. The sample has 150,000 to 180,000 clones, about nine tenths seen once. The chain combines TRBV4-2 with TRBJ2-3, with 15 nucleotides matching TRBD2. Sequencing used peripheral blood. The TCR comes from a woman aged 65 to 85 with acute or convalescent COVID-19. CDR3 in amino acids: CASSHSWTSGGATDTQYF. The CDR3 coding sequence is TGTGCCAGCAGCCACTCGTGGACTAGCGGGGGGGCCACAGATACGCAGTATTTT.